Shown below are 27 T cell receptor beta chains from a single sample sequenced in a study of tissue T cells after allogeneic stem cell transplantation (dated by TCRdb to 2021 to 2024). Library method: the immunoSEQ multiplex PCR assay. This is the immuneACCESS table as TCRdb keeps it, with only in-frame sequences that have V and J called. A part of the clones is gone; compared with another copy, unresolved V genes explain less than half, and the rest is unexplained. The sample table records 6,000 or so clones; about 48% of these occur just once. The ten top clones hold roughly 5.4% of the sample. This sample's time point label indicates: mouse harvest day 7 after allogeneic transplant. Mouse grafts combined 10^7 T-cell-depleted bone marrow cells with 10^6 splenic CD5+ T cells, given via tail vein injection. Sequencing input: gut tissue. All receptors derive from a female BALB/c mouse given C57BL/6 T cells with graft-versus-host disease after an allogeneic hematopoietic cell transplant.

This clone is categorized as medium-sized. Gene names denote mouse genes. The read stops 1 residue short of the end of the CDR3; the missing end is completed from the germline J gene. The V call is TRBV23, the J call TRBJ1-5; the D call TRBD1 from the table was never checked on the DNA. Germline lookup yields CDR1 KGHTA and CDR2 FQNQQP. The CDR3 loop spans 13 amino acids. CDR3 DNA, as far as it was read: TGCTCCAGCACGGACATTAACAACCAGGCTCCGCTT. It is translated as CSSTDINNQAPL. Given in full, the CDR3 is CSSTDINNQAPLF.

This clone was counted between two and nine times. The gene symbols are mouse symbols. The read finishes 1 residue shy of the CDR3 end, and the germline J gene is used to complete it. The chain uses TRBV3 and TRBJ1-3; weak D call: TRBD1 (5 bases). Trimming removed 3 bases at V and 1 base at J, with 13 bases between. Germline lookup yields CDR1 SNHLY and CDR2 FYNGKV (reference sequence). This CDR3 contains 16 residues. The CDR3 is CASSFQQGGSGNTLYF. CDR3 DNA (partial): TGTGCCAGCAGCTTTCAGCAGGGAGGATCTGGAAATACGCTCTAT.

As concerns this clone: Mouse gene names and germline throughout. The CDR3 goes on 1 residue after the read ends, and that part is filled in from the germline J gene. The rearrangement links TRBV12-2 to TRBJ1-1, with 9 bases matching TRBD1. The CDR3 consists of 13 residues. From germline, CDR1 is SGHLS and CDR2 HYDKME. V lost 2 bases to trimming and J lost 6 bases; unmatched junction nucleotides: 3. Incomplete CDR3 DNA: TGTGCCAGCTCTCACACAGGGGGCCCAGAAGTCTTC. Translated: CASSHTGGPEVF. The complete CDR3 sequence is CASSHTGGPEVFF.

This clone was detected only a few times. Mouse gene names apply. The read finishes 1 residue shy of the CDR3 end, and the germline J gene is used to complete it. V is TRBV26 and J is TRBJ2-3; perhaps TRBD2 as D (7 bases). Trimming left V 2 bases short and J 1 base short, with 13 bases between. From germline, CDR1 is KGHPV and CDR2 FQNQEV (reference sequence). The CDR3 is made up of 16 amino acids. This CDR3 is CASSLIGGRGAETLYF. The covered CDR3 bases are TGTGCCAGCAGTCTGATTGGGGGGCGAGGTGCAGAAACGCTGTAT. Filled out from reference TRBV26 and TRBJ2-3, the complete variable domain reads NSKVIQTPRYLVKGQGQKAKMRCIPEKGHPVVFWYQQNKNNEFKFLINFQNQEVLQQIDMTEKRFSAECPSNSPCSLEIQSSEAGDSALYLCASSLIGGRGAETLYFGSGTRLTVL.

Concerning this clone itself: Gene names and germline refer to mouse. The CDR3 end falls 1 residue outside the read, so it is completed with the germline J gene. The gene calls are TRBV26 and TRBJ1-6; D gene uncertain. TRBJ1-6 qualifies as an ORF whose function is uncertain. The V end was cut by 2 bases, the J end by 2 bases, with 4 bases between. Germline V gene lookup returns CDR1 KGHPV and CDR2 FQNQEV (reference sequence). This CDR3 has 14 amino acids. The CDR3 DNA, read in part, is TGTGCCAGCAGTCTGCCAACCTATAATTCGCCCCTCTAC. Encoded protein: CASSLPTYNSPLY. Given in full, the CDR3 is CASSLPTYNSPLYF.

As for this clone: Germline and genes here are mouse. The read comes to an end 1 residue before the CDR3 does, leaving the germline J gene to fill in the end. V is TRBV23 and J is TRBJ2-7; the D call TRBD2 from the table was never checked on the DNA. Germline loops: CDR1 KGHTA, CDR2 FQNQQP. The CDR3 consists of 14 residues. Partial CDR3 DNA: TGCTCCAGCAGTCAATCGGGACTGGATTATGAACAGTAC. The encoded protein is CSSSQSGLDYEQY. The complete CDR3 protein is CSSSQSGLDYEQYF. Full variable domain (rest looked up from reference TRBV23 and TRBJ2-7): DAAVTQKPRYLIKMKGQEAEMKCIPEKGHTAVFWYQQKQSKELKFLIYFQNQQPLDQIDMVKERFSAVCPSSSLCSLGIRTCEAEDSALYLCSSSQSGLDYEQYFGPGTRLTVL.

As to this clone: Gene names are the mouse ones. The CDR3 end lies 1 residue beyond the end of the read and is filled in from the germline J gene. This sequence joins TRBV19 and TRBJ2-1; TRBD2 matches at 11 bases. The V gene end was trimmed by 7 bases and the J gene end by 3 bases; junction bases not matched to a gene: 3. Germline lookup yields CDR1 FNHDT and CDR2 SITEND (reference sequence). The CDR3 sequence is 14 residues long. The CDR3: CASLDWGGYAEQFF. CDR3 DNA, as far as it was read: TGTGCCAGCCTCGACTGGGGGGGCTATGCTGAGCAGTTC.

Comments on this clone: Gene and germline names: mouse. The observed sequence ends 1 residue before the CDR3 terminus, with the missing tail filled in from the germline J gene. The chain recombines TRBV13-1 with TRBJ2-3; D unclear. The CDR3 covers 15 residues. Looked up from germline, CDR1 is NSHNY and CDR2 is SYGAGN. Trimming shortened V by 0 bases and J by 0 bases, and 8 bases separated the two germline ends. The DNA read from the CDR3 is TGTGCCAGCAGTGATGCAACAACTAGTGCAGAAACGCTGTAT. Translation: CASSDATTSAETLY. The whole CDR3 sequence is CASSDATTSAETLYF.

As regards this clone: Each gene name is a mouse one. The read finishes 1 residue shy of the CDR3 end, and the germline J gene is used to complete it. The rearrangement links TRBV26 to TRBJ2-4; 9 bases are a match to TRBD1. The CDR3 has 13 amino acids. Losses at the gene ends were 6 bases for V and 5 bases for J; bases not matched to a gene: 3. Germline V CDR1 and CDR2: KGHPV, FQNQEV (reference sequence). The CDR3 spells CASSRQGGNTLYF. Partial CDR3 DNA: TGTGCCAGCAGCAGACAGGGGGGAAACACCTTGTAC. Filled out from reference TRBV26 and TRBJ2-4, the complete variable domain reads NSKVIQTPRYLVKGQGQKAKMRCIPEKGHPVVFWYQQNKNNEFKFLINFQNQEVLQQIDMTEKRFSAECPSNSPCSLEIQSSEAGDSALYLCASSRQGGNTLYFGAGTRLSVL.

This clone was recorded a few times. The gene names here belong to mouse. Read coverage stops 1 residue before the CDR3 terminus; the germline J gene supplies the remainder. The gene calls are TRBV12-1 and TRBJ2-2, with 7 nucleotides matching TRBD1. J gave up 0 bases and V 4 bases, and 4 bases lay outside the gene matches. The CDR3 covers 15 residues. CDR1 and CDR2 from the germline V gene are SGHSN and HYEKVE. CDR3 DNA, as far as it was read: TGTGCCAGCTCAGCCGGGACAGCAAACACCGGGCAGCTCTAC. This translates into CASSAGTANTGQLY. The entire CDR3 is CASSAGTANTGQLYF.

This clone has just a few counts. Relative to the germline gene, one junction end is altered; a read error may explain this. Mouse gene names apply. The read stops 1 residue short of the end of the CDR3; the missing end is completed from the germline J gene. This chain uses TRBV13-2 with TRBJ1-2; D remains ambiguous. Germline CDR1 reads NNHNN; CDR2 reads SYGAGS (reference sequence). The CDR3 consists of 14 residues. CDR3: CASGDAGRNPDYTF. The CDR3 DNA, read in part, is TGTGCCAGCGGTGATGCAGGCAGAAACCCCGACTACACC.

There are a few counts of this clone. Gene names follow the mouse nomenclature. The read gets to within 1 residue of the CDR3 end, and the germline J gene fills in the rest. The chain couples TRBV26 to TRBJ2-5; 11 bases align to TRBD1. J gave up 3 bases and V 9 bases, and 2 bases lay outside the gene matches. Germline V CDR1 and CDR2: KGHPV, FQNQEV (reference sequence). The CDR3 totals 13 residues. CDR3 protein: CASRDRGQDTQYF. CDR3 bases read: TGTGCCAGTCGGGACAGGGGGCAAGACACCCAGTAC.

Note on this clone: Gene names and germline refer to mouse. Partial CDR3 DNA: TGTGCCAGCAGTCGGGACAGGGATAACTCCGACTACACC. Protein: CASSRDRDNSDYT. The entire CDR3 is CASSRDRDNSDYTF. The J gene is TRBJ1-2, the V gene TRBV26; 9 positions agree with TRBD1. Read data end 1 residue before the CDR3 end; the end is taken from the germline J gene. The germline V gene has CDR1 KGHPV and CDR2 FQNQEV (reference sequence). V was pared by 4 bases and J by 2 bases, with 2 bases of the junction left unmatched. The CDR3 has 14 residues.

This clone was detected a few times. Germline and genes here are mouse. CDR3 region: CASGGQSQNTLYF. Partial CDR3 DNA: TGTGCCAGCGGGGGACAAAGTCAAAACACCTTGTAC. The genes are TRBV26 and TRBJ2-4, with D maybe TRBD1 (6 bases). The read finishes 1 residue shy of the CDR3 end, and the germline J gene is used to complete it. CDR3 length equals 13 residues. In germline, CDR1 is KGHPV, CDR2 FQNQEV (reference sequence). Trimming pared 8 bases from V and 0 bases from J, leaving 9 bases between.

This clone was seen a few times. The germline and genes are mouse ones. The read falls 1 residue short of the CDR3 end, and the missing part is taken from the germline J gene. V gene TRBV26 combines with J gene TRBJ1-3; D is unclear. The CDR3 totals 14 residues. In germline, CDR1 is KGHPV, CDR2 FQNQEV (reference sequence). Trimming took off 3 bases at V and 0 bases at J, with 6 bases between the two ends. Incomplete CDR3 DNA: TGTGCCAGCAGTCTCCCCAGTTCTGGAAATACGCTCTAT. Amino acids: CASSLPSSGNTLY. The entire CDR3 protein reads CASSLPSSGNTLYF. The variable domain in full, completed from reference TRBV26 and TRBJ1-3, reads NSKVIQTPRYLVKGQGQKAKMRCIPEKGHPVVFWYQQNKNNEFKFLINFQNQEVLQQIDMTEKRFSAECPSNSPCSLEIQSSEAGDSALYLCASSLPSSGNTLYFGEGSRLIVV.

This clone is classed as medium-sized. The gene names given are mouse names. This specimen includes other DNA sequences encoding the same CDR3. CDR3 amino acids: CASSLRLGGYEQYF. CDR3 bases read: TGTGCCAGCAGCTTAAGGCTGGGGGGTTATGAACAGTAC. The chain carries TRBV3 and TRBJ2-7; the match to TRBD2 covers 8 bases. The CDR3 is cut off 1 residue early in the read; its end comes from the germline J gene. CDR1 and CDR2 (germline): SNHLY, FYNGKV (reference sequence). Trimming took 2 bases from V and 4 from J; bases not matched to a gene: 4. The CDR3 contains 14 residues.

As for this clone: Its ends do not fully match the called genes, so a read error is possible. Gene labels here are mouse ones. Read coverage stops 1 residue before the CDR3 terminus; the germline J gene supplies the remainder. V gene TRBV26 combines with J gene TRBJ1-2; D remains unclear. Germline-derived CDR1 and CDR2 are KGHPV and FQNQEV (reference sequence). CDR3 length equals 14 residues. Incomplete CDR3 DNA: TGTGCCGGCAGTCTGCCGGGATCAAACTCCGACTACACC. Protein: CAGSLPGSNSDYT. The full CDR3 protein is CAGSLPGSNSDYTF.

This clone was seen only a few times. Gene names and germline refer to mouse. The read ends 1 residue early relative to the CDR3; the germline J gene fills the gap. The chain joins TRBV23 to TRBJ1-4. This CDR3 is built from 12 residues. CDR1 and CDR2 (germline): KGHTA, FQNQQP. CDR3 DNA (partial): TGCTCCAGCAGTCCCCTGGGCGAAAGATTATTT. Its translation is CSSSPLGERLF. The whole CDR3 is CSSSPLGERLFF.

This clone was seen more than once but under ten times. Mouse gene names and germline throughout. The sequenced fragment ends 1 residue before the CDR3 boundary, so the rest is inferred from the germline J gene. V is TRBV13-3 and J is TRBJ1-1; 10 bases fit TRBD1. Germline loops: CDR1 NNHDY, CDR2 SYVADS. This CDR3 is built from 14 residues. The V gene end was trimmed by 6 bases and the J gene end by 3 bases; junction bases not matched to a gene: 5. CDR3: CASTRDRGDTEVFF. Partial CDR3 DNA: TGTGCCAGCACCCGGGACAGGGGAGACACAGAAGTCTTC.

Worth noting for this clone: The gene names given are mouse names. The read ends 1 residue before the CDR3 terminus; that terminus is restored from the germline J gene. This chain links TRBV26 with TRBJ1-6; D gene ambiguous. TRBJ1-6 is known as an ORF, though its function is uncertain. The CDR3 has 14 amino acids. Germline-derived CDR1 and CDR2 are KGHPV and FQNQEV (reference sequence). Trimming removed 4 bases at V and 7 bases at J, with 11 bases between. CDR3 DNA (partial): TGTGCCAGCAGTCGTCCGGGCGGGAATTCGCCCCTCTAC. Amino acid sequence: CASSRPGGNSPLY. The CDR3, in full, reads CASSRPGGNSPLYF.

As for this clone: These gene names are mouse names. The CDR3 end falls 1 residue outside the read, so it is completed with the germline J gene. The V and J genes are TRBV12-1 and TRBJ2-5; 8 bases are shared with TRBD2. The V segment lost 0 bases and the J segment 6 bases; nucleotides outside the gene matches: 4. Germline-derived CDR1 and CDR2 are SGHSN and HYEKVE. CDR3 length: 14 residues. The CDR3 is CASSLDWGRDTQYF. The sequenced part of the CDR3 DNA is TGTGCCAGCTCTCTCGACTGGGGTCGTGACACCCAGTAC. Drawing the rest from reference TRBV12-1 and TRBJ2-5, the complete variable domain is DSGVVQSPRHIIKEKGGRSVLTCIPISGHSNVVWYQQTLGKELKFLIQHYEKVERDKGFLPSRFSVQQFDDYHSEMNMSALELEDSAMYFCASSLDWGRDTQYFGPGTRLLVL.

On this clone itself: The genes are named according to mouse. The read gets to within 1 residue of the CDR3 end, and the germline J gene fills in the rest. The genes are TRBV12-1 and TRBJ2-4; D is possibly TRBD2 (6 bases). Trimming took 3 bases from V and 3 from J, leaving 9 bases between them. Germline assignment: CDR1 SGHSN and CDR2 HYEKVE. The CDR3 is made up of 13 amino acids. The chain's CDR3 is CASSVGGQNTLYF. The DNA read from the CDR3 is TGTGCCAGCTCTGTCGGGGGGCAAAACACCTTGTAC.

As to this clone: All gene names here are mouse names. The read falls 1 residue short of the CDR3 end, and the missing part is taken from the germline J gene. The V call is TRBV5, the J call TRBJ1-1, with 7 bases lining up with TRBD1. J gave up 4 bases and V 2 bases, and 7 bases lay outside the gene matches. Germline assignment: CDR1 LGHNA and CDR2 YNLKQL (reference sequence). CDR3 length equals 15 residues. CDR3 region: CASSQPGQTPTEVFF. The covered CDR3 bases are TGTGCCAGCAGCCAACCGGGACAGACTCCCACAGAAGTCTTC.

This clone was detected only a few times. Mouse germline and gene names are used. Here the CDR3 reads CASSLVANSDYTF. Partial CDR3 DNA: TGTGCCAGCAGTCTGGTAGCAAACTCCGACTACACC. The chain joins TRBV26 to TRBJ1-2; D gene unclear. Read sequence stops 1 residue before the CDR3 end, and the germline J gene provides the missing end. Germline values: CDR1 KGHPV, CDR2 FQNQEV (reference sequence). Deletions cut 2 bases from V and 0 bases from J, with 4 bases between. The CDR3 is 13 amino acids.

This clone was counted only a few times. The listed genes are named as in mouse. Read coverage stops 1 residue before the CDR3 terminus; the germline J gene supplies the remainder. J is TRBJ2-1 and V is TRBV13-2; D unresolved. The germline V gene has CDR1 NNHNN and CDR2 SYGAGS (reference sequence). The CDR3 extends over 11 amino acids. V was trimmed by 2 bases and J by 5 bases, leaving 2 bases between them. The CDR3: CASGENAEQFF. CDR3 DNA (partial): TGTGCCAGCGGTGAGAATGCTGAGCAGTTC.

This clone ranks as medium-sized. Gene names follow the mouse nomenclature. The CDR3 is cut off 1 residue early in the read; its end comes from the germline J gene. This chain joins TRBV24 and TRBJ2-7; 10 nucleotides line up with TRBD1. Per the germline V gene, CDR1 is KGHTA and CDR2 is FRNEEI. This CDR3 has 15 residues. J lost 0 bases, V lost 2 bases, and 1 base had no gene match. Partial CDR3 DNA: TGTGCCAGCAGTCTGAGGACAGGGGGCTCCTATGAACAGTAC. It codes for CASSLRTGGSYEQY. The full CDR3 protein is CASSLRTGGSYEQYF.

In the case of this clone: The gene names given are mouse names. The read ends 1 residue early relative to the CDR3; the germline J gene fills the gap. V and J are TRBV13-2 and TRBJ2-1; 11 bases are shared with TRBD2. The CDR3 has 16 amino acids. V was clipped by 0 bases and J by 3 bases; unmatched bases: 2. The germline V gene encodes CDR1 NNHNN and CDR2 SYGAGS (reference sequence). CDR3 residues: CASGDETGGGYAEQFF. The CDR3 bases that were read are TGTGCCAGCGGTGATGAGACTGGGGGGGGCTATGCTGAGCAGTTC.